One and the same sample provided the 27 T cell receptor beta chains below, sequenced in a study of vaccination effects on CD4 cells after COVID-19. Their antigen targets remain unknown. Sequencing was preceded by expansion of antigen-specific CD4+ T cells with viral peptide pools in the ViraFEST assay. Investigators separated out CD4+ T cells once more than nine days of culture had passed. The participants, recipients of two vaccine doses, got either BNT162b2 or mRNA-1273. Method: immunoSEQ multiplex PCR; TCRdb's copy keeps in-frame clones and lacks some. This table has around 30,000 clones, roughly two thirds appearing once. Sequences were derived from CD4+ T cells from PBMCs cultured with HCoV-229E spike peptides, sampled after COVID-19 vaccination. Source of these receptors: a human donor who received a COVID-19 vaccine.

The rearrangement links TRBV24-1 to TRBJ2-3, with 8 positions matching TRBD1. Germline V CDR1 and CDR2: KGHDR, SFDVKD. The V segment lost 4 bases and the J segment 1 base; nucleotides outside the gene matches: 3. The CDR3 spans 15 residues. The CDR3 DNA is TGTGCCACCAGTGACACGGGACAGGGCACAGATACGCAGTATTTT. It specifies CATSDTGQGTDTQYF.

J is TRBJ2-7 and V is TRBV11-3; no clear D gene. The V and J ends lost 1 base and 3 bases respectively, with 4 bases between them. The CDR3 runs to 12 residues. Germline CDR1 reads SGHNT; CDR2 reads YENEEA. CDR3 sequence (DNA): TGTGCCAGCAGCTTAGGAAGCTACGAGCAGTACTTC. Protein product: CASSLGSYEQYF.

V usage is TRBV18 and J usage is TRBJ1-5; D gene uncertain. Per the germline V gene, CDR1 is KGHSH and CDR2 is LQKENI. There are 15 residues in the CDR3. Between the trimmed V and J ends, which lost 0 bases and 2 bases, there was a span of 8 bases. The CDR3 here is CASSPPGNRNQPQHF. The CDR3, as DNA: TGTGCCAGCTCACCACCAGGGAATCGCAATCAGCCCCAGCATTTT. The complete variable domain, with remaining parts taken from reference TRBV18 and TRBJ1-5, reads NAGVMQNPRHLVRRRGQEARLRCSPMKGHSHVYWYRQLPEEGLKFMVYLQKENIIDESGMPKERFSAEFPKEGPSILRIQQVVRGDSAAYFCASSPPGNRNQPQHFGDGTRLSIL.

CDR3 nucleotide sequence: TGTGCCAGCAGTTACAGGGGGCCCTATGGCTACACCTTC. Translating gives CASSYRGPYGYTF. The rearrangement uses TRBV6-5 and TRBJ1-2, with 7 bases matching TRBD1. Unmatched junction bases numbered 1, after V lost 2 bases and J lost 4 bases. The CDR3 is 13 amino acids. CDR1 and CDR2 (germline): MNHEY, SVGAGI.

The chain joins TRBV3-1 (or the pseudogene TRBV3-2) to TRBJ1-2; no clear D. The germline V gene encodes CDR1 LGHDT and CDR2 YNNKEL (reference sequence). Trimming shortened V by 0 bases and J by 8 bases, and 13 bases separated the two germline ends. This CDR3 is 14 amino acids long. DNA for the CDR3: TGTGCCAGCAGCCAAGAAGCCAGGAATATCGGCTACACCTTC. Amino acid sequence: CASSQEARNIGYTF.

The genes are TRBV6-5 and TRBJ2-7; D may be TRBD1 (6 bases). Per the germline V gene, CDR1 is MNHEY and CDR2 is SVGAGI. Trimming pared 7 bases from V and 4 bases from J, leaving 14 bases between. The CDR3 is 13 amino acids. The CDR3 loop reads CASIQGGRYEQYF. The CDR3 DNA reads TGTGCCAGCATACAGGGTGGAAGATACGAGCAGTACTTC.

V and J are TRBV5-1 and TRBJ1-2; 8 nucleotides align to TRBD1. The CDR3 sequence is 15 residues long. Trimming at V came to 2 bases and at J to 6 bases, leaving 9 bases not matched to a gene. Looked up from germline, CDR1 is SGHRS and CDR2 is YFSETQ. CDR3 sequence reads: CASSFGDRSSHGYTF. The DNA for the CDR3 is TGCGCCAGCAGCTTCGGGGACAGGTCTTCTCATGGCTACACCTTC.

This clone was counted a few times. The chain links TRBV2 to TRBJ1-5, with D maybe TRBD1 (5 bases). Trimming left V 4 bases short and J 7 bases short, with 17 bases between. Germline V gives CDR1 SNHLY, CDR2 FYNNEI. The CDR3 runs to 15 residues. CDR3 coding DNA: TGTGCCAGCAGTGGGGGGACGACAGAAAACCAGCCCCAGCATTTT. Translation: CASSGGTTENQPQHF.

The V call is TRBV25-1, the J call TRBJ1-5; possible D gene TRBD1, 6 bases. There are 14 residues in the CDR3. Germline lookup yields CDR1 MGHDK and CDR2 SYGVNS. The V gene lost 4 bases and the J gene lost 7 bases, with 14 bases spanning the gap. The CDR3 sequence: CASSVHGGAQPQHF. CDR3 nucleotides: TGTGCCAGCAGTGTTCATGGGGGGGCCCAGCCCCAGCATTTT.

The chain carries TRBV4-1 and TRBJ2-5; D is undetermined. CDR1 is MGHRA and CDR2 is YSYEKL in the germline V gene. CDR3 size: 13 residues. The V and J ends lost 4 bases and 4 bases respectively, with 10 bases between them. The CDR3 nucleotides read TGCGCCAGCAGCCCTCTCGGGTCAGAGACCCAGTACTTC. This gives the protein CASSPLGSETQYF.

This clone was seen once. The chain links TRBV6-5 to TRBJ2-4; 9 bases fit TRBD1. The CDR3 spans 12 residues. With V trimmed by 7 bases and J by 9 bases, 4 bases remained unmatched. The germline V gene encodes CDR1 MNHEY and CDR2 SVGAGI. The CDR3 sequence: CASTGTGIIQYF. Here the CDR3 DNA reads TGTGCCAGCACCGGGACAGGGATCATTCAGTACTTC.

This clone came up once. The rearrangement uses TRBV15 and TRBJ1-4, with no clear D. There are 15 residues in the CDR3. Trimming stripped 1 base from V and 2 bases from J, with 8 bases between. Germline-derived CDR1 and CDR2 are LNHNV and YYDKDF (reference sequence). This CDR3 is CATSRGGSTNEKLFF. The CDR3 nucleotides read TGTGCCACCAGCAGAGGTGGCAGCACTAATGAAAAACTGTTTTTT.

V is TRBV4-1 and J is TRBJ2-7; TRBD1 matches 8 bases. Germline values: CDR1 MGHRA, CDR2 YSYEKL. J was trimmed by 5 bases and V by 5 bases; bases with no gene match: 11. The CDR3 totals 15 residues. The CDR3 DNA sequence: TGCGCCAGCAGCGCCCGGGACAGGTTATCCCACGAGCAGTACTTC. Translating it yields CASSARDRLSHEQYF.

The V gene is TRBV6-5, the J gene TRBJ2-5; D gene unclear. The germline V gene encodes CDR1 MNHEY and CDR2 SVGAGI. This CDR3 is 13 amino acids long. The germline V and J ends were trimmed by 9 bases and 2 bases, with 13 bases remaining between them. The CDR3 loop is CASARRIQETQYF. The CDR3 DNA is TGTGCCAGTGCTAGACGGATTCAAGAGACCCAGTACTTC.

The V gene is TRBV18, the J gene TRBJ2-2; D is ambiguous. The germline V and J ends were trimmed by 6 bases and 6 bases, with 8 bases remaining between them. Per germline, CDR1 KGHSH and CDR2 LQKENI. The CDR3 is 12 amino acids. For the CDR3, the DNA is TGTGCCAGCTCCGGGTATGCCGGGGAGCTGTTTTTT. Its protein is CASSGYAGELFF.

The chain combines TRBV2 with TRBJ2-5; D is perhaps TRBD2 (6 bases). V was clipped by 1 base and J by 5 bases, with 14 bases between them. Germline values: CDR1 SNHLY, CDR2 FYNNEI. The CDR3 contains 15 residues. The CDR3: CASSEDGGSRETQYF. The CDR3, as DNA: TGTGCCAGCAGTGAAGATGGGGGGTCTCGGGAGACCCAGTACTTC.

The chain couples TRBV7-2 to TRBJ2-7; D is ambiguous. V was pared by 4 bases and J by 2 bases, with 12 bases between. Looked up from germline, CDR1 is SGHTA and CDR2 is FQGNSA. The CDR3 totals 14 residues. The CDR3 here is CASSSTWAAYEQYF. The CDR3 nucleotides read TGTGCCAGCAGCTCTACCTGGGCAGCCTACGAGCAGTACTTC.

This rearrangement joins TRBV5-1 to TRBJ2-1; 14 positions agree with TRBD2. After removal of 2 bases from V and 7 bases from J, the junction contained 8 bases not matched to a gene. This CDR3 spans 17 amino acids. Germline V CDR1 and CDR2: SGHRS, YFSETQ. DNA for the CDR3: TGCGCCAGCAGCTTAGTTCCCGGGACTAGCGGGAGTAATGAGCAGTTCTTC. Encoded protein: CASSLVPGTSGSNEQFF.

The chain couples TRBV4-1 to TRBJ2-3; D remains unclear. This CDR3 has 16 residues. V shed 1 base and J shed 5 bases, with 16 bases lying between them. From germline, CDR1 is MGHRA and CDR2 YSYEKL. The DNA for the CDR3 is TGCGCCAGCAGCCAAGGGGTGGGGATCGGTTTAGATACGCAGTATTTT. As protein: CASSQGVGIGLDTQYF.

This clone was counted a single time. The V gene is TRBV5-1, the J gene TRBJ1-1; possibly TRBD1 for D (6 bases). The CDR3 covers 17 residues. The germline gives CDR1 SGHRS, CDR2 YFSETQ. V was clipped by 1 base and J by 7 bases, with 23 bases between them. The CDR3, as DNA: TGCGCCAGCAGCTTGTCTGCCCGGGCCTCGACAGGTGGTGAAGCTTTCTTT. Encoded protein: CASSLSARASTGGEAFF.

In DNA form, the CDR3 reads TGTGCCACCAGCAGAGACGCATGGGACAGTGAAGCTTTCTTT. This codes for CATSRDAWDSEAFF. The rearrangement links TRBV15 to TRBJ1-1, with 7 nucleotides matching TRBD1. CDR1 is LNHNV and CDR2 is YYDKDF in the germline V gene (reference sequence). The V and J ends lost 0 bases and 7 bases, in that order; junction bases with no gene match: 5. The CDR3 spans 14 residues. Supplemented by reference TRBV15 and TRBJ1-1, the full variable domain reads DAMVIQNPRYQVTQFGKPVTLSCSQTLNHNVMYWYQQKSSQAPKLLFHYYDKDFNNEADTPDNFQSRRPNTSFCFLDIRSPGLGDTAMYLCATSRDAWDSEAFFGQGTRLTVV.

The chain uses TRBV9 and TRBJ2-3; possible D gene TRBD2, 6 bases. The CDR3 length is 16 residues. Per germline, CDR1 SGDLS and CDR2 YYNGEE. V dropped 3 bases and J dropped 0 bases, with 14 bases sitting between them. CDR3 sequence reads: CASSGPGTRSTDTQYF. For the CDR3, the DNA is TGTGCCAGCAGCGGACCCGGGACTCGAAGCACAGATACGCAGTATTTT.

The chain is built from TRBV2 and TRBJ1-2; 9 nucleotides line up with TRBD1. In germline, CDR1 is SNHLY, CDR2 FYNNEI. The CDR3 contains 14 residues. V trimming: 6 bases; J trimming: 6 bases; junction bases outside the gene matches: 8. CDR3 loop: CASRVTGGVDGYTF. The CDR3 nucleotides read TGTGCCAGCAGAGTTACAGGGGGCGTAGATGGCTACACCTTC.

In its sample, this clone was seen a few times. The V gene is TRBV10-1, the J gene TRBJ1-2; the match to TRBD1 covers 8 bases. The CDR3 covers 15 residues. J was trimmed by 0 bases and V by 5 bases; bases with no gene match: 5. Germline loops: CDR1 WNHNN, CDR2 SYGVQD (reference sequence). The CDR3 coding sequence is TGCGCCAGCAGTCCAGGACAGGGACCTAACTATGGCTACACCTTC. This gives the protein CASSPGQGPNYGYTF.

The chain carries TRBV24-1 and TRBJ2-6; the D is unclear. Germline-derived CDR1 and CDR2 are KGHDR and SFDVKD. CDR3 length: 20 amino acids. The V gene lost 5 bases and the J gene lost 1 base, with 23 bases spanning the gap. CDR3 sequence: CATSGITGRQDSSGANVLTF. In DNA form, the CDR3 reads TGTGCCACCAGTGGGATTACGGGTCGCCAAGACTCATCTGGGGCCAACGTCCTGACTTTC.

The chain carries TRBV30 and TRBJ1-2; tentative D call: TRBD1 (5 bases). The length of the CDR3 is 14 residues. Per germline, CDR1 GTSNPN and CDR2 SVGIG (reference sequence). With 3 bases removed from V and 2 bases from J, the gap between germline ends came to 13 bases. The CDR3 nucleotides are TGTGCCTGGAGCGACAGAAGGGTAAACTATGGCTACACCTTC. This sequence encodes CAWSDRRVNYGYTF.

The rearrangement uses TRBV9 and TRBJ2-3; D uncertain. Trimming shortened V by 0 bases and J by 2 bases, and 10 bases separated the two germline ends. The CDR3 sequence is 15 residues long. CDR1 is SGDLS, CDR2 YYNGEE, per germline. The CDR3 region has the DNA TGTGCCAGCAGCGTAGCTTCTACCCCCACAGATACGCAGTATTTT. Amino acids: CASSVASTPTDTQYF.